One sample yielded the 23 T cell receptor beta chains listed below, sequenced in a study of T cell responses to AZD1222 COVID-19 vaccine. The data were produced by immunoSEQ multiplex PCR, yet TCRdb's version contains in-frame clones alone and is incomplete. Of 95,000 to 150,000 clones listed, more than 65% are singletons. This sample comprised peripheral blood, obtained 28 days after the second AZD1222 dose. The receptors come from an adult who received the AZD1222 COVID-19 vaccine.

CDR3: CASSGEEGWYEKLFF. Here the CDR3 DNA reads TGTGCCAGCAGCGGAGAAGAGGGATGGTATGAAAAACTGTTTTTT. This chain joins TRBV7-2 and TRBJ1-4; D remains unclear. V shed 5 bases and J shed 6 bases, with 16 bases lying between them. The CDR3 has 15 residues. CDR1 is SGHTA, CDR2 FQGNSA, per germline.

The genes are TRBV6-1 and TRBJ1-1; D uncertain. The length of the CDR3 is 14 residues. Trimming left V 3 bases short and J 5 bases short, with 13 bases between. Germline assignment: CDR1 MNHNS and CDR2 SASEGT. The CDR3 DNA is TGTGCCAGCAGTGAGGGCATGGCTTGGACTGAAGCTTTCTTT. Translating it yields CASSEGMAWTEAFF.

This chain links TRBV3-1 (or the pseudogene TRBV3-2) with TRBJ1-2; the D is unclear. The V end lost 6 bases, the J end lost 6 bases, and 11 bases lay between the germline ends. The CDR3 extends over 12 amino acids. Germline lookup yields CDR1 LGHDT and CDR2 YNNKEL (reference sequence). CDR3 in DNA: TGTGCCAGCAGTTTCGGTGAGAATGGCTACACCTTC. Protein: CASSFGENGYTF.

The V gene is TRBV28, the J gene TRBJ1-5; D gene uncertain. Germline-derived CDR1 and CDR2 are MDHEN and SYDVKM. The CDR3 contains 16 residues. V gave up 7 bases and J gave up 0 bases, with 16 bases separating them. The DNA of the CDR3 is TGTGCCAGCACCCCATTAGTCCTCCATAGCAATCAGCCCCAGCATTTT. Protein: CASTPLVLHSNQPQHF.

The V call is TRBV19, the J call TRBJ1-2; 7 nucleotides match TRBD1. Germline V gene lookup returns CDR1 LNHDA and CDR2 SQIVND (reference sequence). The CDR3 is 16 amino acids. Losses at the gene ends were 4 bases for V and 0 bases for J; bases not matched to a gene: 8. In nucleotides, the CDR3 is TGTGCCAGTAGTAGAGTTTCAGGGACAGCTAACTATGGCTACACCTTC. This translates into CASSRVSGTANYGYTF.

V usage is TRBV9 and J usage is TRBJ2-3; D uncertain. The ends were cut back, 0 bases at V and 6 bases at J, with 8 bases in the middle. The V gene's germline CDR1 is SGDLS and CDR2 YYNGEE. The CDR3 consists of 13 residues. The DNA for the CDR3 is TGTGCCAGCAGCGTAGCGCCCCACGATACGCAGTATTTT. It codes for CASSVAPHDTQYF.

The V gene is TRBV19, the J gene TRBJ1-4; a possible D gene is TRBD1 (5 bases). Deletions cut 5 bases from V and 0 bases from J, with 10 bases between. This CDR3 is built from 15 residues. Germline CDR1 reads LNHDA; CDR2 reads SQIVND (reference sequence). The CDR3 here is CASSVTAATNEKLFF. As DNA, the CDR3 is TGTGCCAGTAGTGTGACAGCAGCAACTAATGAAAAACTGTTTTTT.

V and J are TRBV19 and TRBJ2-4; D may be TRBD1 (5 bases). The germline V gene encodes CDR1 LNHDA and CDR2 SQIVND (reference sequence). CDR3 size: 17 residues. V was trimmed by 2 bases and J by 0 bases, leaving 14 bases between them. CDR3 in DNA: TGTGCCAGTAGTATACACTGGACAAAGCTAGCCAAAAACATTCAGTACTTC. Translated, it gives CASSIHWTKLAKNIQYF.

DNA for the CDR3: TGTGCCAGTACAATCCAGACACCTAGCAATCAGCCCCAGCATTTT. Translated, it gives CASTIQTPSNQPQHF. This chain connects TRBV19 to TRBJ1-5; D is unresolved. The V and J ends lost 7 bases and 0 bases respectively, with 13 bases between them. This CDR3 is built from 15 residues. Germline loops: CDR1 LNHDA, CDR2 SQIVND (reference sequence). Full variable domain (rest looked up from reference TRBV19 and TRBJ1-5): DGGITQSPKYLFRKEGQNVTLSCEQNLNHDAMYWYRQDPGQGLRLIYYSQIVNDFQKGDIAEGYSVSREKKESFPLTVTSAQKNPTAFYLCASTIQTPSNQPQHFGDGTRLSIL.

The chain combines TRBV4-2 with TRBJ2-2; the D gene is possibly TRBD1 (7 bases). Trimming stripped 4 bases from V and 5 bases from J, with 14 bases between. CDR3 length: 15 residues. Per germline, CDR1 LGHNA and CDR2 YNFKEQ. The CDR3 nucleotides are TGTGCCAGCAGCCCCCAGGGGGGCAGGACCGGGGAGCTGTTTTTT. Translation: CASSPQGGRTGELFF.

A note on this clone: The junction departs from the called germline gene at one end, perhaps through a read error. The rearrangement uses TRBV7-7 and TRBJ2-1; 8 nucleotides line up with TRBD2. There are 17 residues in the CDR3. Germline CDR1 reads SSHAT; CDR2 reads FNYEAQ (reference sequence). This CDR3 reads CASSLSEAGEGYNEQFF. Written as DNA, the CDR3 is TGTGCTAGCAGCTTAAGTGAAGCGGGGGAAGGGTACAATGAGCAGTTCTTC.

This sequence joins TRBV19 and TRBJ2-1, with D maybe TRBD1 (5 bases). The CDR3 runs 13 residues. Trimming left V 6 bases short and J 10 bases short, with 16 bases between. Germline assignment: CDR1 LNHDA and CDR2 SQIVND (reference sequence). DNA of the CDR3: TGTGCCAGTAGCCCTACAGTGTACAGGGAGCAGTTCTTC. It yields the protein CASSPTVYREQFF.

V gene TRBV14 combines with J gene TRBJ1-3; no definite D call. V shed 1 base and J shed 4 bases, with 5 bases lying between them. CDR3 length: 13 residues. Looked up from germline, CDR1 is SGHDN and CDR2 is FVKESK. The CDR3 bases are TGTGCCAGCAGCCAAGTGCACGGAAACACCATATATTTT. It specifies CASSQVHGNTIYF.

This chain connects TRBV9 to TRBJ2-4; D is perhaps TRBD1 or TRBD2 (5 bases each). This CDR3 spans 13 amino acids. The V and J ends lost 4 bases and 7 bases respectively, with 12 bases between them. Per the germline V gene, CDR1 is SGDLS and CDR2 is YYNGEE. CDR3 sequence: CASSQGTYNIQYF. The CDR3 DNA is TGTGCCAGCAGCCAAGGGACGTATAACATTCAGTACTTC.

The gene calls are TRBV7-2 and TRBJ1-6, with D possibly matching TRBD1 (5 bases). V lost 6 bases and J 14 bases, leaving 17 bases between the germline ends. CDR1 is SGHTA, CDR2 FQGNSA, per germline. The CDR3 consists of 13 residues. The CDR3 sequence is CASRRVGVGTLHF. In nucleotides, the CDR3 is TGTGCCAGCAGACGGGTAGGGGTTGGAACCCTCCACTTT.

The rearrangement joins TRBV27 to TRBJ2-7, with 7 positions matching TRBD1. Germline loops: CDR1 MNHEY, CDR2 SMNVEV (reference sequence). The CDR3 extends over 16 amino acids. After removal of 5 bases from V and 4 bases from J, the junction contained 14 bases not matched to a gene. The CDR3 reads CASSISDRAVWYEQYF. The CDR3 DNA reads TGTGCCAGCAGTATCTCCGACAGGGCTGTTTGGTACGAGCAGTACTTC.

This chain uses TRBV27 with TRBJ1-2; D not resolved. Trimming left V 0 bases short and J 4 bases short, with 12 bases between. Germline V gene sequence: CDR1 MNHEY, CDR2 SMNVEV (reference sequence). CDR3 length: 15 amino acids. The CDR3 sequence: CASSLSPIDAYGYTF. The CDR3 region has the DNA TGTGCCAGCAGTTTATCCCCTATTGACGCCTATGGCTACACCTTC.

The CDR3 nucleotides read TGTGCCTGGAGTAGGGTTTCTGGGGCCAACGTCCTGACTTTC. It is translated as CAWSRVSGANVLTF. The chain has TRBV30 and TRBJ2-6; no reliable D call. This CDR3 is built from 14 residues. In germline, CDR1 is GTSNPN, CDR2 SVGIG (reference sequence). V shed 2 bases and J shed 1 base, with 6 bases lying between them.

This clone showed up just once. The chain employs TRBV7-8 and TRBJ1-2; unclear D gene. With 3 bases removed from V and 2 bases from J, the gap between germline ends came to 19 bases. Germline-derived CDR1 and CDR2 are SGHVS and FQNEAQ. This CDR3 has 17 residues. The CDR3 DNA reads as TGTGCCAGCAGCTTCGGGCCCCGCTTGGCCCACAACTATGGCTACACCTTC. Translating gives CASSFGPRLAHNYGYTF. Full variable domain (rest looked up from reference TRBV7-8 and TRBJ1-2): GAGVSQSPRYKVAKRGQDVALRCDPISGHVSLFWYQQALGQGPEFLTYFQNEAQLDKSGLPSDRFFAERPEGSVSTLKIQRTQQEDSAVYLCASSFGPRLAHNYGYTFGSGTRLTVV.

The chain combines TRBV6-5 with TRBJ1-2, with 8 bases identical to TRBD1. CDR1 and CDR2 from the germline V gene are MNHEY and SVGAGI. Unmatched junction bases numbered 5, after V lost 6 bases and J lost 2 bases. This CDR3 has 14 amino acids. CDR3 sequence: CASRFGQGNYGYTF. CDR3 in DNA: TGTGCCAGCAGATTCGGACAGGGCAACTATGGCTACACCTTC.

The chain uses TRBV28 and TRBJ2-3, with unresolved D. Trimming stripped 6 bases from V and 1 base from J, with 11 bases between. Germline V CDR1 and CDR2: MDHEN, SYDVKM. The length of the CDR3 is 14 residues. The CDR3 DNA reads TGTGCCAGCAGGACCAGGAAAGGCACAGATACGCAGTATTTT. Its protein is CASRTRKGTDTQYF.

This clone appeared once. For the CDR3, the DNA is TGTGCCAGCAGCTCAAGACAGGCGGGAGAGCAGTACTTC. Its translation is CASSSRQAGEQYF. J is TRBJ2-7 and V is TRBV7-6; D tentatively reads TRBD1 or TRBD2 (6 bases each). V shed 4 bases and J shed 7 bases, with 14 bases lying between them. CDR3 length: 13 residues. Germline V gives CDR1 SGHVS, CDR2 FNYEAQ.

The rearrangement joins TRBV15 to TRBJ2-2; unclear D gene. The CDR3 totals 15 residues. Trimming took off 3 bases at V and 0 bases at J, with 8 bases between the two ends. Germline CDR1 reads LNHNV; CDR2 reads YYDKDF (reference sequence). CDR3 DNA: TGTGCCACCAGCAGCTCCCGAGCGAACACCGGGGAGCTGTTTTTT. Translated: CATSSSRANTGELFF.